These 13 T cell receptor beta chains originate from one sample sequenced in a study of shared clonotypes between healthy human individuals. Only in-frame clones appear in the TCRdb table, and some are missing; sequencing was by immunoSEQ multiplex PCR. Among around 2.3 million clones, 90% to 96% were seen once, and the ten largest hold approximately 0.13%. The sample consisted of naive CD4+ T cells sorted from blood. Subset indicated: CD45RA+ positively selected. The receptors derive from a man aged 18 to 35 in good health.

A few counts support this clone. The chain employs TRBV30 and TRBJ2-3; TRBD2 agrees at 10 bases. The CDR3 has 13 amino acids. The germline V gene encodes CDR1 GTSNPN and CDR2 SVGIG (reference sequence). Trimming took 4 bases from V and 4 from J; bases not matched to a gene: 2. CDR3 nucleotide sequence: TGTGCCTGGACTAGCGGGAGTCCAGATACGCAGTATTTT. Translating gives CAWTSGSPDTQYF. The variable domain in full, completed from reference TRBV30 and TRBJ2-3, reads SQTIHQWPATLVQPVGSPLSLECTVEGTSNPNLYWYRQAAGRGLQLLFYSVGIGQISSEVPQNLSASRPQDRQFILSSKKLLLSDSGFYLCAWTSGSPDTQYFGPGTRLTVL.

The chain is built from TRBV2 and TRBJ2-5; the D call may be TRBD1 or TRBD2 (6 bases each). CDR1 is SNHLY, CDR2 FYNNEI, per germline. CDR3 length: 14 amino acids. The V end lost 2 bases, the J end lost 2 bases, and 9 bases lay between the germline ends. CDR3 loop: CASSETGAQETQYF. The CDR3 DNA follows: TGTGCCAGCAGTGAAACGGGGGCACAAGAGACCCAGTACTTC. Full variable domain (remainder filled in from reference TRBV2 and TRBJ2-5): EPEVTQTPSHQVTQMGQEVILRCVPISNHLYFYWYRQILGQKVEFLVSFYNNEISEKSEIFDDQFSVERPDGSNFTLKIRSTKLEDSAMYFCASSETGAQETQYFGPGTRLLVL.

This chain's CDR3 is CASRPGQGSAEAFF. The CDR3 bases are TGTGCCAGCAGACCCGGACAGGGAAGCGCTGAAGCTTTCTTT. V is TRBV2 and J is TRBJ1-1; 8 bases line up with TRBD1. The CDR3 covers 14 residues. Germline V gene sequence: CDR1 SNHLY, CDR2 FYNNEI. With 6 bases clipped from V and 6 bases from J, the junction kept 9 bases outside the gene matches.

The chain couples TRBV4-2 to TRBJ1-6; the match to TRBD1 covers 8 bases. CDR3 length equals 16 residues. The V and J ends lost 3 bases and 5 bases, in that order; junction bases with no gene match: 6. Germline V CDR1 and CDR2: LGHNA, YNFKEQ. CDR3 nucleotide sequence: TGTGCCAGCAGCCAGTCAGGGGGCGCGGATAATTCACCCCTCCACTTT. Translation gives CASSQSGGADNSPLHF.

Concerning this clone: Other DNA sequences within the sample encode an identical CDR3. The genes are TRBV5-1 and TRBJ2-7; the D gene is possibly TRBD2 (6 bases). CDR3 length: 15 amino acids. V shed 0 bases and J shed 2 bases, with 12 bases lying between them. Germline CDR1 is SGHRS and CDR2 is YFSETQ. The CDR3 region has the DNA TGCGCCAGCAGCTTGGGGGGACTCGGTCCCTACGAGCAGTACTTC. It yields the protein CASSLGGLGPYEQYF.

V is TRBV19 and J is TRBJ1-5, with 7 bases matching TRBD1. CDR1 is LNHDA, CDR2 SQIVND, per germline (reference sequence). V was clipped by 4 bases and J by 3 bases; unmatched bases: 9. The CDR3 contains 16 residues. As DNA, the CDR3 is TGTGCCAGTAGTACTCTTACGGGACAGTTCAATCAGCCCCAGCATTTT. Translated: CASSTLTGQFNQPQHF.

The genes are TRBV30 and TRBJ1-1; D remains unclear. The CDR3 loop spans 12 amino acids. The germline V and J ends were trimmed by 4 bases and 3 bases, with 9 bases remaining between them. Germline values: CDR1 GTSNPN, CDR2 SVGIG (reference sequence). CDR3 DNA: TGTGCCTGGACAATTACGTACACTGAAGCTTTCTTT. It translates to CAWTITYTEAFF.

This chain connects TRBV14 to TRBJ2-1; possibly TRBD2 for D (5 bases). Germline V gene sequence: CDR1 SGHDN, CDR2 FVKESK. Trimming removed 1 base from V and 6 bases from J, with 7 bases in between. This CDR3 is 13 amino acids long. CDR3 in DNA: TGTGCCAGCAGCCAAGGTCTAGCCAATGAGCAGTTCTTC. Translating gives CASSQGLANEQFF.

The chain combines TRBV4-1 with TRBJ2-3; 12 bases map to TRBD2. The CDR3 is made up of 16 amino acids. Germline CDR1 MGHRA, CDR2 YSYEKL. V lost 0 bases, J lost 7 bases, and 5 bases stayed unmatched. The CDR3 sequence: CASSQEGLAGFNTQYF. Written as DNA, the CDR3 is TGCGCCAGCAGCCAAGAAGGACTAGCGGGATTCAATACGCAGTATTTT.

The rearrangement links TRBV27 to TRBJ2-7, with D possibly being TRBD1 (6 bases). The CDR3 consists of 17 residues. The germline V and J ends were trimmed by 5 bases and 3 bases, with 23 bases remaining between them. Germline CDR1 reads MNHEY; CDR2 reads SMNVEV (reference sequence). The CDR3, as DNA: TGTGCCAGCAGTCCACTCCAGACAGGTAACAAACACTACGAGCAGTACTTC. It is translated as CASSPLQTGNKHYEQYF.

The J gene is TRBJ2-1, the V gene TRBV9; 11 bases agree with TRBD2. Germline V gives CDR1 SGDLS, CDR2 YYNGEE. The CDR3 consists of 15 residues. V lost 3 bases, J lost 8 bases, and 7 bases stayed unmatched. In DNA, the CDR3 is TGTGCCAGCAGCGAAACTAGCGGGAGTCTCGATGAGCAGTTCTTC. This codes for CASSETSGSLDEQFF.

CDR3 sequence reads: CASSPRTGNQPQHF. CDR3 DNA: TGTGCCAGCAGCCCCAGGACAGGGAATCAGCCCCAGCATTTT. V and J are TRBV6-6 and TRBJ1-5; 8 bases agree with TRBD1. Germline V gene lookup returns CDR1 MNHNY and CDR2 SVGAGI (reference sequence). This CDR3 spans 14 amino acids. V was pared by 6 bases and J by 4 bases, with 5 bases of the junction left unmatched.

J is TRBJ2-3 and V is TRBV2; D may be TRBD1 (5 bases). Germline V CDR1 and CDR2: SNHLY, FYNNEI. The V gene lost 6 bases and the J gene lost 2 bases, with 18 bases spanning the gap. The CDR3 runs 16 residues. CDR3 nucleotides: TGTGCCAGCAGCTACCAGGGCGGCGGCCCCACAGATACGCAGTATTTT. It yields the protein CASSYQGGGPTDTQYF.